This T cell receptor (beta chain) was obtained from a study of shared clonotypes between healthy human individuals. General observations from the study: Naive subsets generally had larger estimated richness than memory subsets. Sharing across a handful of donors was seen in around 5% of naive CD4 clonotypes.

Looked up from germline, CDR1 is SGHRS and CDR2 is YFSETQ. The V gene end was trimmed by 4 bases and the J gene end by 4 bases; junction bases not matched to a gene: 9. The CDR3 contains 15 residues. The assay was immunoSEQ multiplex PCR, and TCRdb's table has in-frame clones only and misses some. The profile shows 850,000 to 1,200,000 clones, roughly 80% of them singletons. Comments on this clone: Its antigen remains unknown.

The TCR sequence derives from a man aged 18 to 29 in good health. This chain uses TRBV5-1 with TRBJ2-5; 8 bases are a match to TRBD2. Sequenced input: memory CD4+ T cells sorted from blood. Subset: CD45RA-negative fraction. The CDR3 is CASSGTGTRVETQYF. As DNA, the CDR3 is TGCGCCAGCAGCGGGACCGGGACTAGAGTAGAGACCCAGTACTTC.